Presented here are 17 T cell receptor beta chains from one specimen sequenced in a study of OX40 agonist ivuxolimab in advanced cancers. Profiled with immunoSEQ multiplex PCR; TCRdb holds only in-frame clones, not every one. The profile shows 75,000 to 100,000 clones, around 80% of them singletons. This sample comprised CD4+ or CD8+ T cells sorted from blood, obtained in a trial of the OX40 agonist ivuxolimab. These TCRs come from an adult with an advanced solid tumor such as melanoma, head and neck, liver or kidney cancer.

This sequence joins TRBV7-9 and TRBJ2-7; D remains unclear. The CDR3 has 15 residues. Trimming took off 2 bases at V and 3 bases at J, with 14 bases between the two ends. Germline assignment: CDR1 SEHNR and CDR2 FQNEAQ (reference sequence). Written as DNA, the CDR3 is TGTGCCAGCAGCTTAACGGACCCCGTAGGCTACGAGCAGTACTTC. It codes for CASSLTDPVGYEQYF.

This clone was recorded only once. The chain links TRBV19 to TRBJ2-3; no definite D call. Germline CDR1 LNHDA, CDR2 SQIVND (reference sequence). This CDR3 comprises 11 residues. V shed 4 bases and J shed 4 bases, with 3 bases lying between them. The CDR3 DNA reads as TGTGCCAGTAGTAGTGCAGATACGCAGTATTTT. This translates into CASSSADTQYF.

This sequence joins TRBV10-3 and TRBJ2-3, with 8 bases fitting TRBD1. Trimming at V came to 4 bases and at J to 4 bases, leaving 10 bases not matched to a gene. Germline V CDR1 and CDR2: ENHRY, SYGVKD. The CDR3 consists of 16 residues. CDR3 region: CAISGAQGAMADTQYF. The DNA for the CDR3 is TGTGCCATCAGTGGGGCTCAGGGGGCAATGGCAGATACGCAGTATTTT.

This sequence joins TRBV18 and TRBJ1-6; D is undetermined. CDR1 KGHSH and CDR2 LQKENI come from the germline V gene. With 2 bases removed from V and 5 bases from J, the gap between germline ends came to 10 bases. The CDR3 sequence is 15 residues long. CDR3: CASSPIGSHNSPLHF. CDR3 in DNA: TGTGCCAGCTCACCAATCGGGAGTCATAATTCACCCCTCCACTTT.

This chain joins TRBV27 and TRBJ1-2, with 9 bases matching TRBD1. The CDR3 runs 13 residues. Looked up from germline, CDR1 is MNHEY and CDR2 is SMNVEV (reference sequence). The V segment lost 6 bases and the J segment 2 bases; nucleotides outside the gene matches: 1. For the CDR3, the DNA is TGTGCCAGCAGAGGACAGGGGAACTATGGCTACACCTTC. It translates to CASRGQGNYGYTF.

The genes are TRBV27 and TRBJ2-5, with unresolved D. Judging by the DNA end, TRBJ2-7 fits better; the J call may be wrong. The CDR3 covers 16 residues. The germline V gene has CDR1 MNHEY and CDR2 SMNVEV (reference sequence). The DNA for the CDR3 is TGTGCCAGCAGTTTATCCCGGGTCCCGACGTCCTACGAGCAGTACTTC. It encodes CASSLSRVPTSYEQYF.

This chain links TRBV20-1 with TRBJ2-7, with D unclear. The CDR3 contains 11 residues. CDR1 and CDR2 from the germline V gene are DFQATT and SNEGSKA (reference sequence). Trimming took off 6 bases at V and 9 bases at J, with 15 bases between the two ends. In DNA form, the CDR3 reads TGCAGTGCGAAACTCAGTGGTGTGCAGTACTTC. It specifies CSAKLSGVQYF.

The chain combines TRBV7-2 with TRBJ1-3; 9 nucleotides match TRBD1. This CDR3 is 15 amino acids long. CDR1 SGHTA and CDR2 FQGNSA come from the germline V gene. V lost 5 bases and J lost 4; bases outside the gene matches: 6. The CDR3 here is CASSDRQGEGNTIYF. The DNA of the CDR3 is TGTGCCAGCAGCGACCGACAGGGGGAAGGAAACACCATATATTTT.

The chain joins TRBV7-2 to TRBJ1-2; D uncertain. The CDR3 is 15 residues long. Germline CDR1 and CDR2: SGHTA and FQGNSA. V was cut by 3 bases and J by 7 bases, with 18 bases left in between. The CDR3 coding sequence is TGTGCCAGCAGCTTCCCGGGTCCCGACCTGCGTGGCTACACCTTC. The encoded protein is CASSFPGPDLRGYTF.

This sequence joins TRBV5-1 and TRBJ2-1; 7 bases fit TRBD2. The V gene end was trimmed by 4 bases and the J gene end by 8 bases; junction bases not matched to a gene: 12. This CDR3 has 15 amino acids. Per germline, CDR1 SGHRS and CDR2 YFSETQ. CDR3 in DNA: TGCGCCAGCAGCCCGGGGGGTGATAGAGGCCATGAGCAGTTCTTC. Translating gives CASSPGGDRGHEQFF.

The genes are TRBV9 and TRBJ2-2; D is perhaps TRBD1 or TRBD2 (5 bases each). The CDR3 is 16 amino acids. V was trimmed by 0 bases and J by 4 bases, leaving 13 bases between them. Germline-derived CDR1 and CDR2 are SGDLS and YYNGEE. CDR3 in amino acids: CASSVGSRDRTGELFF. The CDR3 bases are TGTGCCAGCAGCGTAGGTTCACGGGACCGCACCGGGGAGCTGTTTTTT.

The chain uses TRBV5-1 and TRBJ1-2, with D perhaps TRBD1 (6 bases). Looked up from germline, CDR1 is SGHRS and CDR2 is YFSETQ. The CDR3 contains 16 residues. V dropped 3 bases and J dropped 2 bases, with 17 bases sitting between them. The CDR3 sequence is CASSWGLKGENYGYTF. The CDR3 DNA reads as TGCGCCAGCAGCTGGGGGCTAAAGGGGGAAAACTATGGCTACACCTTC.

The rearrangement joins TRBV7-9 to TRBJ2-1; a possible D gene is TRBD2 (6 bases). Germline CDR1 reads SEHNR; CDR2 reads FQNEAQ (reference sequence). V was cut by 1 base and J by 11 bases, with 15 bases left in between. This CDR3 is built from 14 residues. CDR3 bases: TGTGCCAGCAGCTTAGTTACTAGCCCCCCCAAGCAGTTCTTC. Amino acids: CASSLVTSPPKQFF. The variable domain in full, with the rest retrieved from reference TRBV7-9 and TRBJ2-1, is DTGVSQNPRHKITKRGQNVTFRCDPISEHNRLYWYRQTLGQGPEFLTYFQNEAQLEKSRLLSDRFSAERPKGSFSTLEIQRTEQGDSAMYLCASSLVTSPPKQFFGPGTRLTVL.

The CDR3 DNA follows: TGTGCCACCAGCAGAACCTCCGCTAGAAGTGAGCAGTTCTTC. It specifies CATSRTSARSEQFF. This chain uses TRBV15 with TRBJ2-1; D is unresolved. The CDR3 has 14 residues. Germline lookup yields CDR1 LNHNV and CDR2 YYDKDF (reference sequence). Trimming took off 2 bases at V and 9 bases at J, with 14 bases between the two ends. The full variable domain, completed using reference TRBV15 and TRBJ2-1, is DAMVIQNPRYQVTQFGKPVTLSCSQTLNHNVMYWYQQKSSQAPKLLFHYYDKDFNNEADTPDNFQSRRPNTSFCFLDIRSPGLGDTAMYLCATSRTSARSEQFFGPGTRLTVL.

The chain employs TRBV9 and TRBJ2-4; D is ambiguous. The CDR3 is 15 amino acids. Trimming cost V 3 bases and J 0 bases, with 10 bases left between them. Germline V gene lookup returns CDR1 SGDLS and CDR2 YYNGEE. The CDR3 loop is CASSDPFIAKNIQYF. The CDR3 nucleotides read TGTGCCAGCAGCGATCCATTTATAGCCAAAAACATTCAGTACTTC.

The gene calls are TRBV6-5 and TRBJ1-1; D unclear. The CDR3 contains 13 residues. Germline V gene lookup returns CDR1 MNHEY and CDR2 SVGAGI. Trimming left V 2 bases short and J 7 bases short, with 11 bases between. The CDR3 nucleotides are TGTGCCAGCAGTTACGAGGCGGGTTTTGAAGCTTTCTTT. Amino acids: CASSYEAGFEAFF.

The chain joins TRBV5-1 to TRBJ1-2; TRBD1 might be the D (5 bases). The CDR3 totals 14 residues. Trimming took off 4 bases at V and 7 bases at J, with 17 bases between the two ends. CDR1 is SGHRS, CDR2 YFSETQ, per germline. In DNA, the CDR3 is TGCGCCAGCAGCGCCGGGGACCACAAGCTTGGCTACACCTTC. Encoded protein: CASSAGDHKLGYTF.